These T cell receptor beta chains were read from a single sample in a study of T-cell memory formation after mild COVID-19. MiXCR, applied by TCRdb to the 5' RACE reads, yields one record per CDR3 protein. This sample has 400,000 to 500,000 distinct CDR3 sequences; 20% occur once, and the top ten carry approximately 8.4%. The source material was PBMCs or a T cell subset sorted from them (not recorded which). These receptors were obtained from an adult woman who had mild COVID-19 (a few samples of this study predate the infection). Cell type and time point are not known. CDR3s include the opening cysteine and the closing phenylalanine or tryptophan. Fields, in order: CDR3 length, V gene, clone size, D gene, J gene, CDR3 protein, CDR3 DNA. D genes are given only for firm matches. Size values are once, few and many counts, or a class for expanded clones, and some rows have none.

len: 16; v_gene: TRBV5-1; abundance: few; d_gene: TRBD2; j_gene: TRBJ2-2; CDR3aa: CASSSGLARSTGELFF; CDR3nt: TGCGCCAGCAGCTCGGGACTAGCGCGGTCTACCGGGGAGCTGTTTTTT
len: 11; v_gene: TRBV20-1; abundance: few; d_gene: -; j_gene: TRBJ1-1; CDR3aa: CSASGHTEAFF; CDR3nt: TGCAGTGCATCAGGGCACACTGAAGCTTTCTTT
len: 16; v_gene: TRBV6-1; abundance: -; d_gene: TRBD1; j_gene: TRBJ1-2; CDR3aa: CASSDGLGQGAYGYTF; CDR3nt: TGTGCCAGCAGTGATGGGCTGGGGCAGGGGGCGTATGGCTACACCTTC
len: 15; v_gene: TRBV12-3/TRBV12-4; abundance: few; d_gene: -; j_gene: TRBJ2-7; CDR3aa: CASSSGLRFPYEQYF; CDR3nt: TGTGCCAGCAGTTCGGGCCTAAGATTTCCCTACGAGCAGTACTTC
len: 12; v_gene: TRBV4-1; abundance: -; d_gene: -; j_gene: TRBJ2-1; CDR3aa: CASTATYNEQFF; CDR3nt: TGCGCCAGCACCGCGACCTACAATGAGCAGTTCTTC
len: 16; v_gene: TRBV24-1; abundance: -; d_gene: -; j_gene: TRBJ2-2; CDR3aa: CATSVGLGGGTGELFF; CDR3nt: TGTGCCACCAGCGTCGGACTCGGAGGAGGCACCGGGGAGCTGTTTTTT
len: 14; v_gene: TRBV4-3; abundance: -; d_gene: -; j_gene: TRBJ1-5; CDR3aa: CASSQDFGNSFQHF; CDR3nt: TGCGCCAGCAGCCAAGATTTTGGAAATTCATTCCAGCATTTT
len: 15; v_gene: TRBV18; abundance: few; d_gene: TRBD2; j_gene: TRBJ2-7; CDR3aa: CASSPPAGGLGEQYF; CDR3nt: TGTGCCAGCTCACCACCAGCGGGAGGGCTTGGTGAGCAGTACTTC
len: 16; v_gene: TRBV20-1; abundance: few; d_gene: TRBD2; j_gene: TRBJ2-3; CDR3aa: CSARVGTSGSTDTQYF; CDR3nt: TGCAGTGCTAGAGTAGGGACTAGCGGGAGCACAGATACGCAGTATTTT
len: 14; v_gene: TRBV27; abundance: -; d_gene: -; j_gene: TRBJ1-1; CDR3aa: CASSQGKGVGEAFF; CDR3nt: TGTGCCAGCAGCCAAGGCAAGGGGGTTGGTGAAGCTTTCTTT
len: 13; v_gene: TRBV6-5; abundance: few; d_gene: TRBD1; j_gene: TRBJ1-5; CDR3aa: CASSGDRRQPQHF; CDR3nt: TGTGCCAGCAGTGGGGACAGACGGCAGCCCCAGCATTTT
len: 15; v_gene: TRBV24-1; abundance: once; d_gene: -; j_gene: TRBJ2-3; CDR3aa: CATRKGGLVEDTQYF; CDR3nt: TGTGCCACCCGGAAGGGGGGCTTAGTGGAAGATACGCAGTATTTT
len: 15; v_gene: TRBV4-1; abundance: few; d_gene: TRBD1; j_gene: TRBJ1-5; CDR3aa: CASSRTGEWSQPQHF; CDR3nt: TGCGCCAGCAGCCGGACAGGGGAGTGGAGTCAGCCCCAGCATTTT
len: 12; v_gene: TRBV10-3; abundance: -; d_gene: -; j_gene: TRBJ1-1; CDR3aa: CATNGGEGEAFF; CDR3nt: TGTGCCACGAACGGGGGAGAGGGTGAAGCTTTCTTT
len: 15; v_gene: TRBV7-9; abundance: few; d_gene: TRBD1; j_gene: TRBJ2-1; CDR3aa: CASSPRDRGYGEQFF; CDR3nt: TGTGCCAGCAGCCCTCGGGACAGGGGTTATGGTGAGCAGTTCTTC
len: 13; v_gene: TRBV29-1; abundance: many; d_gene: TRBD2; j_gene: TRBJ2-4; CDR3aa: CSVLAGAVNIQYF; CDR3nt: TGCAGCGTACTAGCGGGAGCGGTAAACATTCAGTACTTC
len: 15; v_gene: TRBV4-3; abundance: few; d_gene: -; j_gene: TRBJ1-2; CDR3aa: CASSQDRRGSYGYTF; CDR3nt: TGCGCCAGCAGCCAAGATCGGAGGGGTTCCTATGGCTACACCTTC
len: 13; v_gene: TRBV12-3/TRBV12-4; abundance: few; d_gene: -; j_gene: TRBJ1-5; CDR3aa: CASSLGTRQPQHF; CDR3nt: TGTGCCAGCAGTCTGGGGACACGGCAGCCCCAGCATTTT
len: 13; v_gene: TRBV12-3/TRBV12-4; abundance: -; d_gene: -; j_gene: TRBJ1-2; CDR3aa: CASSPIHNYGYTF; CDR3nt: TGTGCCAGCAGCCCGATCCATAACTATGGCTACACCTTC
len: 14; v_gene: TRBV9; abundance: -; d_gene: -; j_gene: TRBJ2-7; CDR3aa: CASSVEAGGYEQYF; CDR3nt: TGTGCCAGCAGCGTAGAGGCAGGCGGGTACGAGCAGTACTTC
len: 17; v_gene: TRBV11-3; abundance: -; d_gene: TRBD2; j_gene: TRBJ2-1; CDR3aa: CASSLDYGLAGEDEQFF; CDR3nt: TGTGCCAGCAGCTTAGACTACGGACTAGCGGGAGAGGATGAGCAGTTCTTC
len: 16; v_gene: TRBV6-2/TRBV6-3; abundance: -; d_gene: TRBD1; j_gene: TRBJ1-5; CDR3aa: CASSYSFRGPNQPQHF; CDR3nt: TGTGCCAGCAGTTACTCGTTCAGGGGGCCGAATCAGCCCCAGCATTTT
len: 17; v_gene: TRBV2; abundance: many; d_gene: TRBD2; j_gene: TRBJ2-1; CDR3aa: CASSSPRTSGSWNEQFF; CDR3nt: TGTGCCAGCAGTTCGCCTCGGACTAGCGGGAGTTGGAATGAGCAGTTCTTC
len: 11; v_gene: TRBV6-2/TRBV6-3; abundance: -; d_gene: -; j_gene: TRBJ2-7; CDR3aa: CATSQSYEQYF; CDR3nt: TGTGCCACCTCGCAGTCCTACGAGCAGTACTTC
len: 14; v_gene: TRBV7-3; abundance: few; d_gene: TRBD2; j_gene: TRBJ2-2; CDR3aa: CASSLAGGAGELFF; CDR3nt: TGTGCCAGCAGCTTAGCTGGGGGGGCCGGGGAGCTGTTTTTT
len: 15; v_gene: TRBV6-1; abundance: -; d_gene: TRBD1; j_gene: TRBJ1-5; CDR3aa: CASSAGQGLNQPQHF; CDR3nt: TGTGCCAGCAGTGCAGGACAGGGGCTTAATCAGCCCCAGCATTTT
len: 15; v_gene: TRBV12-3/TRBV12-4; abundance: few; d_gene: -; j_gene: TRBJ1-6; CDR3aa: CASSPHRGGNSPLHF; CDR3nt: TGTGCCAGCAGTCCCCACCGGGGGGGAAATTCACCCCTCCACTTT
len: 16; v_gene: TRBV12-3/TRBV12-4; abundance: -; d_gene: TRBD2; j_gene: TRBJ2-7; CDR3aa: CASSPGTSGGAYEQYF; CDR3nt: TGTGCCAGCAGTCCCGGGACTAGCGGGGGGGCCTACGAGCAGTACTTC